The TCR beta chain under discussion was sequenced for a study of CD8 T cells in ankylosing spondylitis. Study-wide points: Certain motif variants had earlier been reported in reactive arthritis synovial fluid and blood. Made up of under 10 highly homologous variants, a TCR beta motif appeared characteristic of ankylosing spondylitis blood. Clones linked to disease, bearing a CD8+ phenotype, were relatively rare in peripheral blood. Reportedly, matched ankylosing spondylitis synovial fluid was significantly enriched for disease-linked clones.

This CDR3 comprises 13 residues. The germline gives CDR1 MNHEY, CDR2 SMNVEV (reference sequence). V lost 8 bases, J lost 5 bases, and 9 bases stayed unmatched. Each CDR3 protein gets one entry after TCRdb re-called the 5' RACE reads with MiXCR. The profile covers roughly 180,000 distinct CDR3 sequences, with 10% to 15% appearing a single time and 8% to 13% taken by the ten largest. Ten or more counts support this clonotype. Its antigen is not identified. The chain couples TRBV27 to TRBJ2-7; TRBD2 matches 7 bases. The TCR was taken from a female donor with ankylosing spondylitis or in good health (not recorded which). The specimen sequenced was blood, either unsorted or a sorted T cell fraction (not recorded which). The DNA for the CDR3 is TGTGCCAGCTCACCGGCAGGGAGGGACGAGCAGTACTTC. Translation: CASSPAGRDEQYF.